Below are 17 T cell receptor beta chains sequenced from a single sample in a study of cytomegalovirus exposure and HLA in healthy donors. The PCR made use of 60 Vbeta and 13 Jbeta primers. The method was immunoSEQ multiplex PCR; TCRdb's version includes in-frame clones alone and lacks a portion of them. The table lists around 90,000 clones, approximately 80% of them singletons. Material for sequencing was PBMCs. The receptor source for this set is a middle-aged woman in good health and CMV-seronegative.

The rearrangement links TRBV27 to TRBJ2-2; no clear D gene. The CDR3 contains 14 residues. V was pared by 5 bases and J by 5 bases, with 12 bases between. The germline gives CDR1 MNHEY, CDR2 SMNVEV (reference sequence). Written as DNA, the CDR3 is TGTGCCAGCAGTGAAGAACAGTTGACCGGGGAGCTGTTTTTT. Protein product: CASSEEQLTGELFF.

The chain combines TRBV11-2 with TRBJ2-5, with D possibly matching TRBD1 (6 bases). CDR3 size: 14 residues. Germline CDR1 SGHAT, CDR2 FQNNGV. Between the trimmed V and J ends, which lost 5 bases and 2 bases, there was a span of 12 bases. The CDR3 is CASSTTGRQETQYF. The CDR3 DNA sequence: TGTGCCAGCAGCACCACAGGGCGGCAAGAGACCCAGTACTTC.

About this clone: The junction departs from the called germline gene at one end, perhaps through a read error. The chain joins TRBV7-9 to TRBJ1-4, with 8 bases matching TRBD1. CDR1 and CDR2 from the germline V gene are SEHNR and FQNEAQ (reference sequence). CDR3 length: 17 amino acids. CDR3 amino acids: CSSSPYGQGNSNEKLFF. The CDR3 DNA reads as TGTTCCAGCAGCCCTTACGGACAGGGAAACTCTAATGAAAAACTGTTTTTT.

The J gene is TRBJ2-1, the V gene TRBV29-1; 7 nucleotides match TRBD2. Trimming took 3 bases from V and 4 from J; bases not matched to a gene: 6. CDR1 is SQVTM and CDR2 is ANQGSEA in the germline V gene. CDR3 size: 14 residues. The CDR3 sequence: CSVETSLLYNEQFF. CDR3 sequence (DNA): TGCAGCGTTGAGACTAGCCTTCTTTACAATGAGCAGTTCTTC.

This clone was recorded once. The CDR3, as DNA: TGTGCCAGCAGGCCCACCAGCTCCTACGAGCAGTACTTC. Amino acid sequence: CASRPTSSYEQYF. The V call is TRBV5-6, the J call TRBJ2-7; no clear D. Germline V lookup: CDR1 SGHDT, CDR2 YYEEEE. Trimming shortened V by 5 bases and J by 0 bases, and 9 bases separated the two germline ends. The CDR3 is 13 amino acids.

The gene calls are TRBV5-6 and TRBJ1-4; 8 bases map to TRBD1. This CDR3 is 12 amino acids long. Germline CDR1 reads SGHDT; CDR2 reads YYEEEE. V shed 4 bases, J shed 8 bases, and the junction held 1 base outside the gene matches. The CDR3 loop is CASSRDREKLFF. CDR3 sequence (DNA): TGTGCCAGCAGCCGGGACAGGGAAAAACTGTTTTTT. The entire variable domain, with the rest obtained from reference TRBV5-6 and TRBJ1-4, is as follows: DAGVTQSPTHLIKTRGQQVTLRCSPKSGHDTVSWYQQALGQGPQFIFQYYEEEERQRGNFPDRFSGHQFPNYSSELNVNALLLGDSALYLCASSRDREKLFFGSGTQLSVL.

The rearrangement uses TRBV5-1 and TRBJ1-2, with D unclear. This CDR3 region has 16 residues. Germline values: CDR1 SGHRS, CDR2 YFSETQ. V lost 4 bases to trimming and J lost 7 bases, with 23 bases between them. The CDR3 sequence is CASSEPTFAGLSGYTF. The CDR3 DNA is TGCGCCAGCAGCGAACCAACTTTCGCGGGCCTGAGTGGCTACACCTTC.

The CDR3 sequence is CASSLRLINGEQYF. DNA of the CDR3: TGTGCCAGCAGCTTGCGACTAATTAACGGCGAGCAGTACTTC. This sequence joins TRBV5-8 and TRBJ2-7; maybe TRBD2 (5 bases). Germline V gives CDR1 SGHTS, CDR2 YDEGEE. CDR3 length: 14 residues. V shed 1 base and J shed 6 bases, with 14 bases lying between them.

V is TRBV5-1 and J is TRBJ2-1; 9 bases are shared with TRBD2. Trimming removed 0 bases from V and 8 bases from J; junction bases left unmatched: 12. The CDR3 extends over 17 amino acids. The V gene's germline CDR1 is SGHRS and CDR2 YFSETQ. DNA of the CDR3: TGCGCCAGCAGCTTGGCCTCGGGCGGGAGGGCCCTAGATGAGCAGTTCTTC. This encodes CASSLASGGRALDEQFF.

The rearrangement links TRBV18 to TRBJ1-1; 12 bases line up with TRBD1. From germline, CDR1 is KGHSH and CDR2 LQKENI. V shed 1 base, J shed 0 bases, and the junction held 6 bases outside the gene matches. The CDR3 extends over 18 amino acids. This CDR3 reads CASSPRGTGGAMNTEAFF. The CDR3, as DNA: TGTGCCAGCTCACCACGGGGGACAGGGGGCGCGATGAACACTGAAGCTTTCTTT.

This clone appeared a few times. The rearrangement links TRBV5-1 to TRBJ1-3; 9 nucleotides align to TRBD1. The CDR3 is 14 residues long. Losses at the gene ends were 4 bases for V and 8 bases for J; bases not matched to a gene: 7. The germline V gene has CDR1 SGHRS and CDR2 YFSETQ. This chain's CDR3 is CASSPTGGRDTIYF. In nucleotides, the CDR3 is TGCGCCAGCAGCCCGACAGGGGGTCGAGACACCATATATTTT.

Written as DNA, the CDR3 is TGCGCCAGCAGTGAGCCCTCACCTGCGGAAATGCGTAAAGAGACCCAGTACTTC. Its translation: CASSEPSPAEMRKETQYF. This sequence joins TRBV10-1 and TRBJ2-5; D is unclear. V lost 2 bases and J 3 bases, leaving 22 bases between the germline ends. Germline values: CDR1 WNHNN, CDR2 SYGVQD (reference sequence). The CDR3 totals 18 residues.

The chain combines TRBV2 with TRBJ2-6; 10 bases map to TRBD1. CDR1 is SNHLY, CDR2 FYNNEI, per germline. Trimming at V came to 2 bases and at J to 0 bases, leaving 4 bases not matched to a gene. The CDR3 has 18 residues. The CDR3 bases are TGTGCCAGCAGTGAACTGGGACAGGGGTTCTCTGGGGCCAACGTCCTGACTTTC. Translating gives CASSELGQGFSGANVLTF.

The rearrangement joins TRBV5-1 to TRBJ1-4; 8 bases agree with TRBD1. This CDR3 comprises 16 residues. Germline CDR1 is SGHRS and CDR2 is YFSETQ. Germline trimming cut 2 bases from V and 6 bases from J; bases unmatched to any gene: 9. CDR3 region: CASSFMTGAADEKLFF. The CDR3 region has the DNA TGCGCCAGCAGCTTCATGACAGGGGCAGCTGATGAAAAACTGTTTTTT.

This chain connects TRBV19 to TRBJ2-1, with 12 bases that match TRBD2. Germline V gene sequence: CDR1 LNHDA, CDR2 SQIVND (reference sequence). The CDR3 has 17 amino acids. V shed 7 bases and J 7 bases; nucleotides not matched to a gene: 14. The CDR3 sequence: CASKGQSALAGGNEQFF. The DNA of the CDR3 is TGTGCCAGTAAGGGACAATCGGCGCTAGCGGGAGGGAATGAGCAGTTCTTC.

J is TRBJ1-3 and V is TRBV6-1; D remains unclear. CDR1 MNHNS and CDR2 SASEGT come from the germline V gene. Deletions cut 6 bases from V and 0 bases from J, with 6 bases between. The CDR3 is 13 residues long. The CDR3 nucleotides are TGTGCCAGCAGGCGGGGCTCTGGAAACACCATATATTTT. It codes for CASRRGSGNTIYF.

CDR3 residues: CASSLGESHEQFF. The CDR3 coding sequence is TGTGCCAGCAGCTTGGGAGAGTCCCATGAGCAGTTCTTC. The V and J genes are TRBV5-4 and TRBJ2-1; D gene ambiguous. The V gene's germline CDR1 is SGHNT and CDR2 YYREEE (reference sequence). V was shortened by 0 bases and J by 8 bases, with 9 bases between the two germline ends. The CDR3 totals 13 residues.